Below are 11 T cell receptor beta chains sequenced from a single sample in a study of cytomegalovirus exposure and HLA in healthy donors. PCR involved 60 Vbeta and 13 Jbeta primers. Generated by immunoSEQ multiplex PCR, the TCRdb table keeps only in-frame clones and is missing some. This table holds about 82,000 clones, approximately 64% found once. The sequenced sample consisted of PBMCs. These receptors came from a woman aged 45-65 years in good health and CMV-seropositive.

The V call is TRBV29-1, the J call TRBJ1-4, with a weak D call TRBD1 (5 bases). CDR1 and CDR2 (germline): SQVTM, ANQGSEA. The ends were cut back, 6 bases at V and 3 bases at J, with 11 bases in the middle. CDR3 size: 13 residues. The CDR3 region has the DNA TGCAGCGTCGGACATAGCCCTAATGAAAAACTGTTTTTT. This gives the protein CSVGHSPNEKLFF.

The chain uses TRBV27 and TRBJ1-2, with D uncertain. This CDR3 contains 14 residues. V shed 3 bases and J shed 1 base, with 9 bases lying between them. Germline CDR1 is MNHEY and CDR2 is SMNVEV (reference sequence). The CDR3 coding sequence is TGTGCCAGCAGTTTCGGCGGGGTTAACTATGGCTACACCTTC. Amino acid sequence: CASSFGGVNYGYTF.

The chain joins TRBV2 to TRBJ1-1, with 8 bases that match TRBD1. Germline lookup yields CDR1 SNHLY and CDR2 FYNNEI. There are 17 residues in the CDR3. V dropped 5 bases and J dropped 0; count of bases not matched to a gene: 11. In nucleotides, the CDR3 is TGTGCCAGCAGTTCGACGACGGGACAGGTTCTGAACACTGAAGCTTTCTTT. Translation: CASSSTTGQVLNTEAFF.

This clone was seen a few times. CDR3 nucleotides: TGTGCCAGCAGCCCTGGTGGACAGCCCTCTGGAAACACCATATATTTT. Translating it yields CASSPGGQPSGNTIYF. The chain joins TRBV5-4 to TRBJ1-3, with a tentative D call TRBD1 (6 bases). The CDR3 totals 16 residues. V lost 4 bases to trimming and J lost 0 bases, with 14 bases between them. CDR1 is SGHNT, CDR2 YYREEE, per germline (reference sequence).

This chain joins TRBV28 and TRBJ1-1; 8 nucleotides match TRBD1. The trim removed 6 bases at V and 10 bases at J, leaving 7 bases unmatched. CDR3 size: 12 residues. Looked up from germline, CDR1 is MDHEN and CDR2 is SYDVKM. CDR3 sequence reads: CASRLGQGGAFF. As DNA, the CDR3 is TGTGCCAGCAGACTCGGACAGGGTGGAGCTTTCTTT.

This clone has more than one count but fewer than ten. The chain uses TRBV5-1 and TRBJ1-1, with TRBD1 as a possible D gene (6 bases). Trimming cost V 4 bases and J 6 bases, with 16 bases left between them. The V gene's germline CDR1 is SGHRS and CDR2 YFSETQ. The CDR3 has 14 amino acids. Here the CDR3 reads CASSPLQGSPEAFF. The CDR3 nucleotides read TGCGCCAGCAGCCCCTTACAGGGTTCCCCTGAAGCTTTCTTT.

Here the CDR3 reads CASHYRGRGNTIYF. The CDR3 DNA sequence: TGTGCCAGCCATTACAGGGGACGGGGAAACACCATATATTTT. This chain connects TRBV6-6 to TRBJ1-3; 7 bases are a match to TRBD1. CDR3 size: 14 residues. Germline V CDR1 and CDR2: MNHNY, SVGAGI (reference sequence). Germline trimming cut 8 bases from V and 4 bases from J; bases unmatched to any gene: 8.

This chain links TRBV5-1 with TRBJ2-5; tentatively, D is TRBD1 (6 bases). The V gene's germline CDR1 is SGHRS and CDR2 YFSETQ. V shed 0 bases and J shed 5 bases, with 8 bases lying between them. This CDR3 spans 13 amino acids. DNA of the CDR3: TGCGCCAGCAGCTTGGAAAGGGGGGAGACCCAGTACTTC. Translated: CASSLERGETQYF. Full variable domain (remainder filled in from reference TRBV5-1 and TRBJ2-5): KAGVTQTPRYLIKTRGQQVTLSCSPISGHRSVSWYQQTPGQGLQFLFEYFSETQRNKGNFPGRFSGRQFSNSRSEMNVSTLELGDSALYLCASSLERGETQYFGPGTRLLVL.

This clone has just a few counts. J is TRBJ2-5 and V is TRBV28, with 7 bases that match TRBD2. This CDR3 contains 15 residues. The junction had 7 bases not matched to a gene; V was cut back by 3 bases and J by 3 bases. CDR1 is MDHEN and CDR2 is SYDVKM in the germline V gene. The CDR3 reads CASSFARRGKETQYF. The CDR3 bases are TGTGCCAGCAGTTTTGCTAGGCGGGGGAAAGAGACCCAGTACTTC.

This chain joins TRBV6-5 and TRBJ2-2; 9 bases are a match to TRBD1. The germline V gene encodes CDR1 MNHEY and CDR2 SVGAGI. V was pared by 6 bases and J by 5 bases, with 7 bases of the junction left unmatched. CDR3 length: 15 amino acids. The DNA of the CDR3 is TGTGCCAGCAGCATGACCGGGACAGGGACCGGGGAGCTGTTTTTT. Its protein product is CASSMTGTGTGELFF.

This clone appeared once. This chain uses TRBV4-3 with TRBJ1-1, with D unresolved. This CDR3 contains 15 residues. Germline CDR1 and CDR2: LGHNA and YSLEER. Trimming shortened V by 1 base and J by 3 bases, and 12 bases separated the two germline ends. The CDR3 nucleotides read TGCGCCAGCAGCCAAGGGAGGTGGGTCTACACTGAAGCTTTCTTT. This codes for CASSQGRWVYTEAFF.